One and the same sample provided the 6 T cell receptor beta chains below, sequenced in a study of blood T cell repertoires in COVID-19. Profiled with immunoSEQ multiplex PCR; TCRdb holds only in-frame clones, not every one. The sample yields just under 60,000 clones, about 88% seen once. Sample: peripheral blood. Receptors originate from a human donor with active COVID-19. The donor label of this sample is uncertain.

The rearrangement joins TRBV5-5 to TRBJ1-5; the match to TRBD1 covers 7 bases. The ends lost 3 bases at V and 5 bases at J; junction bases unmatched: 2. Germline V lookup: CDR1 SGHKS, CDR2 YYEKEE (reference sequence). This CDR3 spans 13 amino acids. The CDR3 reads CASSYTGDQPQHF. The CDR3 nucleotides are TGTGCCAGCAGCTACACAGGGGATCAGCCCCAGCATTTT.

V is TRBV5-1 and J is TRBJ1-2; no clear D. V dropped 2 bases and J dropped 2 bases, with 7 bases sitting between them. The CDR3 runs 13 residues. Looked up from germline, CDR1 is SGHRS and CDR2 is YFSETQ. CDR3 nucleotide sequence: TGCGCCAGCAGCTTACAGACAAACTATGGCTACACCTTC. Translation: CASSLQTNYGYTF.

The J gene is TRBJ1-5, the V gene TRBV9; 9 positions match TRBD1. V lost 2 bases to trimming and J lost 6 bases; unmatched junction nucleotides: 3. The CDR3 totals 14 residues. The V gene's germline CDR1 is SGDLS and CDR2 YYNGEE. The CDR3 sequence: CASSVGTGSQPQHF. The CDR3, as DNA: TGTGCCAGCAGCGTTGGGACAGGGAGTCAGCCCCAGCATTTT.

This clone was seen a few times. The chain couples TRBV12-3 or TRBV12-4 to TRBJ1-5; D remains ambiguous. Trimming shortened V by 3 bases and J by 6 bases, and 3 bases separated the two germline ends. The CDR3 has 11 residues. The CDR3 region is CASSLSQPQHF. The CDR3 region has the DNA TGTGCCAGCAGTTTGAGTCAGCCCCAGCATTTT.

V and J are TRBV15 and TRBJ2-1; 8 bases fit TRBD2. The trim removed 5 bases at V and 6 bases at J, leaving 9 bases unmatched. The CDR3 totals 15 residues. The germline gives CDR1 LNHNV, CDR2 YYDKDF (reference sequence). The DNA for the CDR3 is TGTGCCACCAGCCGGGTCGGGAGGGCTACCAATGAGCAGTTCTTC. This translates into CATSRVGRATNEQFF.

This clone was counted only a few times. CDR3 amino acids: CASSPWREGMNEQFF. In DNA form, the CDR3 reads TGTGCCAGCAGCCCTTGGCGGGAGGGGATGAATGAGCAGTTCTTC. The rearrangement joins TRBV3-1 (or the pseudogene TRBV3-2) to TRBJ2-1, with 9 bases aligning to TRBD2. The CDR3 loop spans 15 amino acids. The germline V gene encodes CDR1 LGHDT and CDR2 YNNKEL (reference sequence). The J segment lost 7 bases and the V segment lost 4 bases, leaving 8 bases of the junction unmatched.